A selection of T cell receptor beta chains follows, all from one sample in a study of CD8 T cells in Susac syndrome. TCRdb itself ran the immunoSEQ multiplex PCR reads through MiXCR, one entry per CDR3 protein. The data contain 180,000 or so distinct CDR3 sequences, 85% to 95% of them singletons. The sequenced material came from CD4+ T cells from PBMCs. Receptors were obtained from a human donor in good health. Both conserved end residues are part of each CDR3. The D gene is left open where the match is weak.

D,V,J,CDR3,DNA
-,TRBV20-1,TRBJ2-6,CSARQISGANVLTF,TGCAGTGCTAGGCAAATCTCTGGGGCCAACGTCCTGACTTTC
-,TRBV9,TRBJ1-2,CASSVTPGNGYTF,TGTGCCAGCAGCGTGACGCCGGGGAATGGCTACACCTTC
-,TRBV20-1,TRBJ1-1,CSADRGADTEAFF,TGCAGTGCCGATCGAGGGGCGGACACTGAAGCTTTCTTT
TRBD1,TRBV6-6,TRBJ2-7,CASRATFGDRDYEQYF,TGTGCCAGCAGAGCTACCTTCGGGGACAGAGACTACGAGCAGTACTTC
-,TRBV20-1,TRBJ1-5,CSAATGTGLGSNQPQHF,TGCAGTGCTGCAACCGGGACGGGGCTGGGTAGCAATCAGCCCCAGCATTTT
TRBD1,TRBV18,TRBJ2-4,CASSPTSTGPQNIQYF,TGTGCCAGCTCACCAACCTCGACAGGGCCTCAAAACATTCAGTACTTC
TRBD1,TRBV10-3,TRBJ1-5,CAISESGDRDQPQHF,TGTGCCATCAGTGAGTCCGGGGACAGGGATCAGCCCCAGCATTTT
-,TRBV7-2,TRBJ2-1,CASSLPATQLWFF,TGTGCCAGCAGCTTACCAGCTACCCAACTTTGGTTCTTC
-,TRBV29-1,TRBJ1-1,CSVEEGGTEAFF,TGCAGCGTTGAAGAGGGAGGCACTGAAGCTTTCTTT
TRBD2,TRBV20-1,TRBJ2-1,CSASVSGLHNNEQFF,TGCAGTGCTAGTGTTAGCGGGTTACACAACAATGAGCAGTTCTTC